This TCR beta chain appears in the sequencing data of a study of persistence of HIV-infected CD4 T cells. Study-level information: Anti-CD3/anti-CD28 beads activated more cells than antigen stimulation did.

With respect to this clone: Its antigen is not identified.

Study observations and caveats: Degenerate expanded CDR3beta sequences were enriched among CMV- and Gag-responding cells. Proviral oligoclonality tracked with TCR oligoclonality within the same sorted cells.

This nonspecific control used anti-CD3/anti-CD28 bead stimulation of CD4+ T cells. Sorting of responding CD4+ T cells relied on upregulated CD40 ligand together with CD69. Anti-CD28/CD49d costimulation, CD40-blocking antibody and enfuvirtide were given to CD8-depleted PBMCs for 18 hours. This was the immunoSEQ version 4 assay in survey mode. Sequencing used immunoSEQ multiplex PCR; TCRdb keeps in-frame clones, though not all of them. The sample lists 35,000 to 55,000 clones; 88% were seen once. Germline V gene data show CDR1 as KGHSH and CDR2 as LQKENI. The CDR3 totals 15 residues. V was shortened by 3 bases and J by 4 bases, with 13 bases between the two germline ends.

The sequence came from an adult woman with HIV who was CMV-seropositive. The V call is TRBV18, the J call TRBJ1-5, with D possibly being TRBD1 (6 bases). Specimen: CD4+ T cells sorted from PBMCs after roughly 20-hour stimulation, collected from a patient who received antiretroviral therapy. The CDR3 nucleotides are TGTGCCAGCTCACCCGTCAGGGGCCCTAATCAGCCCCAGCATTTT. Protein sequence: CASSPVRGPNQPQHF. The full variable domain, in which reference TRBV18 and TRBJ1-5 provide the parts outside the CDR3, is NAGVMQNPRHLVRRRGQEARLRCSPMKGHSHVYWYRQLPEEGLKFMVYLQKENIIDESGMPKERFSAEFPKEGPSILRIQQVVRGDSAAYFCASSPVRGPNQPQHFGDGTRLSIL.